The clone carrying this TCR beta chain turned up a few times. Its matching antigen is unknown. V trimming: 4 bases; J trimming: 5 bases; junction bases outside the gene matches: 11. Germline V CDR1 and CDR2: SGHNT, YYREEE (reference sequence). This CDR3 contains 15 residues. This specimen comes from a study of T cells after yellow fever vaccination. Across the study: Preparation used SMART-Seq v4 Ultra Low Input for the low-cell-number fractions. Notes on the study in general: Highly abundant clonotypes carried over from the bulk population could end up in FACS-sorted repertoires as contaminants. Post-booster samples contained most primary-vaccination clones (about 96% CD4, about 90% CD8).

As TCR cDNA was made by 5'RACE template switching, a universal primer site and UMIs were added. TCRdb passed the 5' RACE reads through MiXCR, listing each CDR3 protein once. Here the sample spans 300,000 to 400,000 distinct CDR3 sequences, over 8% being singletons. The TCR sequence derives from a man aged 18 to 30 who received the YFV17D yellow fever vaccine. The chain links TRBV5-4 to TRBJ2-7, with 8 nucleotides matching TRBD1. Source: PBMCs, taken on the day of the first yellow fever vaccination. The chain's CDR3 is CASSTGPGTGNEQYV. As DNA, the CDR3 is TGTGCCAGCAGCACAGGACCCGGGACAGGAAACGAGCAGTACGTC.